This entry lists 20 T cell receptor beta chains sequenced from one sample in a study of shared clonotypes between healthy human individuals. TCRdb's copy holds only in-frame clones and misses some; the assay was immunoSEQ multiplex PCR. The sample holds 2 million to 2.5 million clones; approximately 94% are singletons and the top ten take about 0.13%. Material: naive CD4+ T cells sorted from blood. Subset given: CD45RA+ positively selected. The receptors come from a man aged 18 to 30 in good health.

The CDR3 DNA follows: TGTGCCAGCAGGGCCAACTACTATGGCTACACCTTC. This encodes CASRANYYGYTF. The V gene is TRBV6-5, the J gene TRBJ1-2; D is uncertain. This CDR3 is 12 amino acids long. Trimming stripped 6 bases from V and 3 bases from J, with 8 bases between. Germline assignment: CDR1 MNHEY and CDR2 SVGAGI.

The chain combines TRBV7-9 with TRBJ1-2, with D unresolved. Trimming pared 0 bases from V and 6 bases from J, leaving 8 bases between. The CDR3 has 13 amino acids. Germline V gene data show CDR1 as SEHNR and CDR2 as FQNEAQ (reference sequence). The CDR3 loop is CASSLAVGDGYTF. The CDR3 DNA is TGTGCCAGCAGCTTAGCGGTTGGGGATGGCTACACCTTC.

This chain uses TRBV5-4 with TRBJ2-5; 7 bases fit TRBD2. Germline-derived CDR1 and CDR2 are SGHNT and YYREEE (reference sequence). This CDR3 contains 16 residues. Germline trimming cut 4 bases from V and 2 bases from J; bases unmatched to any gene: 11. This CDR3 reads CASSPPGGGSQETQYF. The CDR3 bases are TGTGCCAGCAGCCCCCCGGGCGGGGGTAGTCAAGAGACCCAGTACTTC.

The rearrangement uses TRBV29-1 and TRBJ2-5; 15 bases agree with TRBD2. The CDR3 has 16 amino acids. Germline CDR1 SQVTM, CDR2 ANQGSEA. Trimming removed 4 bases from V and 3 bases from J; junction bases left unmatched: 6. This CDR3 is CSVAPGLAGGKETQYF. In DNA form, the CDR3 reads TGCAGCGTTGCCCCGGGACTAGCGGGGGGAAAAGAGACCCAGTACTTC.

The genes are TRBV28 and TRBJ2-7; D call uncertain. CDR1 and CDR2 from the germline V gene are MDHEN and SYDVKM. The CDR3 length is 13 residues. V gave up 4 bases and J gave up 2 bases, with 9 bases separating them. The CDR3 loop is CASSSSATYEQYF. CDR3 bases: TGTGCCAGCAGTTCGTCAGCTACCTACGAGCAGTACTTC.

DNA of the CDR3: TGTGCCAGCTCACCTGGACAGCGCGATAATTCACCCCTCCACTTT. It translates to CASSPGQRDNSPLHF. The chain links TRBV18 to TRBJ1-6; tentative D call: TRBD1 (6 bases). There are 15 residues in the CDR3. Trimming stripped 3 bases from V and 5 bases from J, with 11 bases between. Germline V gene sequence: CDR1 KGHSH, CDR2 LQKENI.

The CDR3 loop is CASNYRGLGYTF. CDR3 nucleotides: TGTGCCAGTAACTACAGGGGGCTTGGCTACACCTTC. V usage is TRBV19 and J usage is TRBJ1-2, with 9 bases matching TRBD1. Germline V gene data show CDR1 as LNHDA and CDR2 as SQIVND (reference sequence). J gave up 7 bases and V 7 bases, and 4 bases lay outside the gene matches. The CDR3 is 12 amino acids.

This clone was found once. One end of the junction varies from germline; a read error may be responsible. The CDR3 nucleotides read TGTGCCATCAGTGAGTCGCTGATGACAGGGACCAATCAGCCCCAGCATTTT. Protein product: CAISESLMTGTNQPQHF. The chain links TRBV6-1 to TRBJ1-5; 7 bases are a match to TRBD1. CDR3 length: 17 residues. Germline V lookup: CDR1 MNHNS, CDR2 SASEGT.

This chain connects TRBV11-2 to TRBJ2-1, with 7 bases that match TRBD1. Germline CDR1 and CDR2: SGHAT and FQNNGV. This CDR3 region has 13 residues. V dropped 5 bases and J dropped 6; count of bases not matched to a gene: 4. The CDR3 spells CASSVRQGNEQFF. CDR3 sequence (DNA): TGTGCCAGCAGCGTAAGACAGGGCAATGAGCAGTTCTTC.

CDR3 sequence reads: CSAGQDSSGYTF. CDR3 DNA: TGCAGCGCTGGACAGGATTCGTCAGGCTACACCTTC. The J gene is TRBJ1-2, the V gene TRBV29-1; TRBD1 matches at 7 bases. Germline V gives CDR1 SQVTM, CDR2 ANQGSEA. V lost 7 bases to trimming and J lost 8 bases; unmatched junction nucleotides: 10. The CDR3 sequence is 12 residues long.

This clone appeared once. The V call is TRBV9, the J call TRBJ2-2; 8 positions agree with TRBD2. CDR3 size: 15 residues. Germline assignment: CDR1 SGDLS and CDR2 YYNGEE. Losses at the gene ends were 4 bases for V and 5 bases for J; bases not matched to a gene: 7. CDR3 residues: CASSSRGAETGELFF. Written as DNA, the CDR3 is TGTGCCAGCAGCTCGCGGGGGGCGGAAACCGGGGAGCTGTTTTTT.

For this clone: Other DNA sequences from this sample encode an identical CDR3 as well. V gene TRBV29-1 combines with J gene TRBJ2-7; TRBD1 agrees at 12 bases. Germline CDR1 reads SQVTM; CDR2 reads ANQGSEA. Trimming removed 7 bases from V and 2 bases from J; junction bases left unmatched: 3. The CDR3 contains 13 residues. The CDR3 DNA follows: TGCAGCGCCGGGACAGGGGGCACCTACGAGCAGTACTTC. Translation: CSAGTGGTYEQYF.

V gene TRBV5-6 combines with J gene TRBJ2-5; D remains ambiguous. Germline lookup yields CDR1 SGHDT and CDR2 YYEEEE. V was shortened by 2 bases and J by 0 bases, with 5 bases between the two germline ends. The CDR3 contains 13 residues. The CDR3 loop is CASSLPYQETQYF. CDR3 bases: TGTGCCAGCAGCTTACCATACCAAGAGACCCAGTACTTC.

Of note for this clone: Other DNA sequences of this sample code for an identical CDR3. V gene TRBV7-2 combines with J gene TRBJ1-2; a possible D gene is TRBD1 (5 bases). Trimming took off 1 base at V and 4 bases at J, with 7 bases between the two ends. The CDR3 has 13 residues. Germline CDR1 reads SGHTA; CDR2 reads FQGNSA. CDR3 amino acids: CASSLGGSYGYTF. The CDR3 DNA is TGTGCCAGCAGCTTAGGGGGGAGCTATGGCTACACCTTC.

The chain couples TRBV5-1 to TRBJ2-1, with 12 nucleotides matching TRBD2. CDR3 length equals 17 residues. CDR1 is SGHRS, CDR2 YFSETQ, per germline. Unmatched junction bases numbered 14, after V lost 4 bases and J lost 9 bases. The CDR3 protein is CASSLSTSGGKWGEQFF. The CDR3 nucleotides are TGCGCCAGCAGCCTCTCCACTAGCGGGGGGAAATGGGGTGAGCAGTTCTTC.

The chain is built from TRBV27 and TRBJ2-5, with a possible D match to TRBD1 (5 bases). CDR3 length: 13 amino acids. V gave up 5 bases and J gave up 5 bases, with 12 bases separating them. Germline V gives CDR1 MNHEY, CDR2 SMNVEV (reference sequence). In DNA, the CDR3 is TGTGCCAGCAGTCCCCGAAGGGGTGAGACCCAGTACTTC. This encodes CASSPRRGETQYF.

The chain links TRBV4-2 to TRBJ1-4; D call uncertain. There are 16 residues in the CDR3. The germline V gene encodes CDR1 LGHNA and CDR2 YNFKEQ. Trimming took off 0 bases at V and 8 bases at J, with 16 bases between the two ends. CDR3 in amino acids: CASSQEVTALGEKLFF. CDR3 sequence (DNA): TGTGCCAGCAGCCAAGAAGTGACTGCCCTGGGCGAAAAACTGTTTTTT.

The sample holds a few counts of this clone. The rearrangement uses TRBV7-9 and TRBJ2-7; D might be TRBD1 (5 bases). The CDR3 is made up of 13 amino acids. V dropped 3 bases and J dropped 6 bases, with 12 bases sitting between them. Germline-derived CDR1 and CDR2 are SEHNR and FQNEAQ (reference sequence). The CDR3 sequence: CASSLIGASEQYF. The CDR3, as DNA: TGTGCCAGCAGCTTGATTGGGGCTAGCGAGCAGTACTTC. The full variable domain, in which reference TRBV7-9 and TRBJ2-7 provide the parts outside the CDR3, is DTGVSQNPRHKITKRGQNVTFRCDPISEHNRLYWYRQTLGQGPEFLTYFQNEAQLEKSRLLSDRFSAERPKGSFSTLEIQRTEQGDSAMYLCASSLIGASEQYFGPGTRLTVT.

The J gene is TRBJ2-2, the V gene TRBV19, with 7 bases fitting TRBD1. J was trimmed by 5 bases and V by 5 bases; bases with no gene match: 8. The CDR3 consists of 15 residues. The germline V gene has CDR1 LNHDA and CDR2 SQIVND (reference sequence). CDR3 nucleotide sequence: TGTGCCAGTAGTTCTTGGGACAGCCTGACCGGGGAGCTGTTTTTT. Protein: CASSSWDSLTGELFF.

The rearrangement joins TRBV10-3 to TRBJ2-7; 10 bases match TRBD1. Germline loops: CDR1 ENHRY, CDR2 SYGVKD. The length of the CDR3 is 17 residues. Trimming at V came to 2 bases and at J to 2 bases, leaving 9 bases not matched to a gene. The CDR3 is CAISEPTLGQGAYEQYF. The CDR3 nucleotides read TGTGCCATCAGTGAGCCGACCCTAGGACAGGGGGCCTACGAGCAGTACTTC.